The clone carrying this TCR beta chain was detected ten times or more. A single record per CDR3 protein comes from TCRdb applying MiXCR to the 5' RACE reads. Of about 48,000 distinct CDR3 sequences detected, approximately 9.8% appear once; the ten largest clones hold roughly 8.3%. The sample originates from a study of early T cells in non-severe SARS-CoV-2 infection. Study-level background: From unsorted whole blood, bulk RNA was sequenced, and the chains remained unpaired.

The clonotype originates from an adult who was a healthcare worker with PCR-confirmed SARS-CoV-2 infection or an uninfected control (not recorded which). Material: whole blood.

The chain's CDR3 is CAWRAGTSGHNEQFF. In nucleotides, the CDR3 is TGTGCCTGGAGGGCGGGGACTAGCGGACACAATGAGCAGTTCTTC. The chain carries TRBV30 and TRBJ2-1; 11 nucleotides match TRBD2. This CDR3 has 15 amino acids. V lost 3 bases, J lost 5 bases, and 6 bases stayed unmatched. Germline lookup yields CDR1 GTSNPN and CDR2 SVGIG (reference sequence).